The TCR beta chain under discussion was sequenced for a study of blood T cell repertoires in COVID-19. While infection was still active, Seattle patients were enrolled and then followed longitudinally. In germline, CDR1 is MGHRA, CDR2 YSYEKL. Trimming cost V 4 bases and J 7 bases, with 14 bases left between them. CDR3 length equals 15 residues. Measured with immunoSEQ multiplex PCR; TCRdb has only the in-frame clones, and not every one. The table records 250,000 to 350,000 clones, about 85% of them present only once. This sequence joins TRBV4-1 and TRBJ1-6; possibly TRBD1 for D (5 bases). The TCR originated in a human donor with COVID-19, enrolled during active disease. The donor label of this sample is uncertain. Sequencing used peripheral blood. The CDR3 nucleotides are TGCGCCAGCAGCCCGGATGGGCGGGGGAATTCACCCCTCCACTTT. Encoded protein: CASSPDGRGNSPLHF.